A selection of T cell receptor beta chains follows, all from one sample in a study of regulatory T cells in long-lasting Graves disease. Using its own MiXCR run on the multiplex PCR reads, TCRdb lists one record per CDR3 protein. The sample lists a few hundred thousand distinct CDR3 sequences, 20% to 25% occurring once. The sample here was peripheral blood mononuclear cells (PBMCs), taken when the disease was refractory, from a patient treated with antithyroid drugs. These receptor sequences come from a female donor with Graves disease. Each CDR3 is given with its conserved first and last residue.

v_gene,j_gene,len,CDR3aa
TRBV29-1,TRBJ1-2,14,CSVEDTKRLNGYTF
TRBV20-1,TRBJ2-3,16,CSATVAELLERDTQYF
TRBV6-1,TRBJ2-7,12,CASGTRNYEQYF
TRBV4-1,TRBJ2-7,15,CASSQDMGLLYEQYF
TRBV29-1,TRBJ2-7,15,CSVGTPSGAGDEQYF
TRBV12-3/TRBV12-4,TRBJ2-2,16,CASSQVLAGGAGELFF
TRBV7-9,TRBJ1-1,14,CASSSYLETAEAFF
TRBV28,TRBJ2-7,14,CASSFLRGGKEQYF
TRBV11-2,TRBJ2-4,16,CASSLGHRGAKNIQYF
TRBV6-1,TRBJ1-2,15,CASRRTGGNNYGYTF
TRBV28,TRBJ2-7,15,CASSHSRTGVFEQYF
TRBV6-1,TRBJ1-5,14,CASKFGASNQPQHF
TRBV7-8,TRBJ1-5,13,CASSPNADQPQHF
TRBV12-3/TRBV12-4,TRBJ1-1,14,CASSLWTPSTEAFF
TRBV12-3/TRBV12-4,TRBJ2-5,14,CASSPSTSKETQYF
TRBV20-1,TRBJ2-5,13,CSASWDRVETQYF
TRBV20-1,TRBJ1-6,14,CSARVGQTNSPLHF
TRBV6-5,TRBJ1-1,17,CASSYLRPGTGNTEAFF
TRBV28,TRBJ2-3,17,CASRTQAAGGLGDTQYF
TRBV20-1,TRBJ2-7,14,CSARGEDRGYEQYF
TRBV18,TRBJ1-4,15,CASSSSWGRDEKLFF
TRBV18,TRBJ1-2,14,CASSPIAGGDGYTF
TRBV24-1,TRBJ1-2,13,CATSRGRFNGYTF
TRBV11-2,TRBJ2-1,13,CASSLSTSHEQFF
TRBV7-2,TRBJ2-7,13,CASSTGTGYEQYF
TRBV5-4,TRBJ1-1,13,CASSPRTGNEAFF
TRBV9,TRBJ2-1,17,CASSARGTSGRLAEQFF
TRBV9,TRBJ2-5,15,CASSAHTGYQETQYF
TRBV19,.,14,CASSTLAGVYEQYF
TRBV20-1,TRBJ2-7,11,CSAPLSYEQYF
TRBV27,TRBJ1-5,14,CASSWKDPFSPQHF
TRBV20-1,TRBJ2-3,17,CSAPRPGPRRSTDTQYF
TRBV5-1,TRBJ2-7,18,CASSLSTPVGLASYEQYF
TRBV11-3,TRBJ2-1,15,CASSATPGLGNEQFF
TRBV29-1,TRBJ1-2,11,CSVELGNGYTF
TRBV6-2/TRBV6-3,TRBJ2-7,12,CASTEAGPEQYF
TRBV3-1,TRBJ2-7,16,CASSHQTGLRPYEQYF
TRBV11-2,TRBJ2-7,15,CASSPTSAISYEQYF
TRBV5-1,TRBJ1-6,15,CASSGTGTGHSPLHF
TRBV28,TRBJ1-1,16,CASSLFPSRMNTEAFF
TRBV7-2,TRBJ1-1,13,CASNKVVGTETFF
TRBV12-3/TRBV12-4,TRBJ1-1,15,CASSLRGQGGTEAFF
TRBV6-1,TRBJ2-5,14,CASSQYRGGETQYF
TRBV7-2,TRBJ2-4,14,CASSWTGTGGIQYF
TRBV5-5,TRBJ2-1,15,CASSLSGSLYNEQFF
TRBV20-1,TRBJ1-2,10,CSAYSYGYTF
TRBV29-1,TRBJ1-1,13,CSVGGQLNTEAFF
TRBV6-5,TRBJ2-7,17,CASSYSGGRAGASEQYF
TRBV3-1,TRBJ2-7,14,CASSQEFSSYEQYF